This T cell receptor (beta chain) was sequenced in a study of T-cell memory formation after mild COVID-19. Study results and limitations: Later expanders leaned toward CD4+, whereas clones contracting from day 15 to 85 were balanced CD4/CD8.

TCRdb ran MiXCR on the 5' RACE reads and lists one entry per CDR3 protein. Of fewer than 550,000 distinct CDR3 sequences listed, 15% to 20% are singletons. The CDR3 runs to 14 residues. V was clipped by 2 bases and J by 6 bases, with 14 bases between them. Germline assignment: CDR1 MNHNY and CDR2 SVGAGI (reference sequence). A remark on this clonotype: The antigen remains unidentified.

This chain joins TRBV6-6 and TRBJ2-7; D is unresolved. The specimen sequenced was PBMCs or a T cell subset sorted from them (not recorded which). This receptor was obtained from an adult woman who had mild COVID-19 (a few samples of this study predate the infection). Cell type and time point are not known. The CDR3 coding sequence is TGTGCCAGCAGTTACCCGACAACCCCCGGCGAGCAGTACTTC. It yields the protein CASSYPTTPGEQYF.